The 20 T cell receptor beta chains reported below all come from one sample, sequenced in a study of blood T cell repertoires in COVID-19. The assay was immunoSEQ multiplex PCR, and TCRdb's table has in-frame clones only and misses some. The sample holds over 200,000 clones; roughly 87% are singletons and the top ten take under 2.5%. What was sequenced was peripheral blood. The receptor set was obtained from a man aged 35 to 55 with active or convalescent COVID-19.

The V gene is TRBV2, the J gene TRBJ1-1, with no clear D. From germline, CDR1 is SNHLY and CDR2 FYNNEI. The CDR3 is 13 amino acids. The V gene lost 2 bases and the J gene lost 4 bases, with 8 bases spanning the gap. In DNA, the CDR3 is TGTGCCAGCAGTGAATTCCGGTCCACTGAAGCTTTCTTT. This gives the protein CASSEFRSTEAFF. Together with reference TRBV2 and TRBJ1-1, the CDR3 gives the full variable domain: EPEVTQTPSHQVTQMGQEVILRCVPISNHLYFYWYRQILGQKVEFLVSFYNNEISEKSEIFDDQFSVERPDGSNFTLKIRSTKLEDSAMYFCASSEFRSTEAFFGQGTRLTVV.

The genes are TRBV12-3 or TRBV12-4 and TRBJ1-5; D is undetermined. V was pared by 6 bases and J by 6 bases, with 12 bases between. The CDR3 runs 13 residues. The CDR3 nucleotides read TGTGCCAGCAGGGATGCGGGCCGTCAGCCCCAGCATTTT. It yields the protein CASRDAGRQPQHF.

This clone was counted a single time. The chain employs TRBV28 and TRBJ2-3; D remains ambiguous. Trimming shortened V by 2 bases and J by 10 bases, and 10 bases separated the two germline ends. The CDR3 contains 12 residues. CDR1 MDHEN and CDR2 SYDVKM come from the germline V gene. Here the CDR3 DNA reads TGTGCCAGCAGTTTAATTGGCGAGGCGCAGTATTTT. Residues: CASSLIGEAQYF.

This chain joins TRBV30 and TRBJ1-5; 8 nucleotides match TRBD1. The CDR3 sequence is 16 residues long. Germline CDR1 and CDR2: GTSNPN and SVGIG (reference sequence). Trimming at V came to 1 base and at J to 3 bases, leaving 8 bases not matched to a gene. The CDR3: CAWSGGKTGANQPQHF. The CDR3 nucleotides are TGTGCCTGGAGTGGGGGTAAGACAGGGGCCAATCAGCCCCAGCATTTT.

V and J are TRBV5-4 and TRBJ1-1; no definite D call. This CDR3 is built from 13 residues. Trimming pared 0 bases from V and 5 bases from J, leaving 8 bases between. Germline CDR1 SGHNT, CDR2 YYREEE (reference sequence). CDR3 DNA: TGTGCCAGCAGCTTGGGAGGCAAAACTGAAGCTTTCTTT. Protein: CASSLGGKTEAFF.

V and J are TRBV6-5 and TRBJ2-7; D perhaps matches TRBD2 (5 bases). V lost 4 bases, J lost 2 bases, and 15 bases lay in between. Germline V gene sequence: CDR1 MNHEY, CDR2 SVGAGI. This CDR3 is 15 amino acids long. The chain's CDR3 is CASSSLHGGAYEQYF. The CDR3 region has the DNA TGTGCCAGCAGTTCTTTACATGGAGGAGCCTACGAGCAGTACTTC.

The rearrangement joins TRBV5-1 to TRBJ1-1, with D hard to call. The CDR3 is made up of 14 amino acids. Between the trimmed V and J ends, which lost 2 bases and 2 bases, there was a span of 10 bases. Germline V CDR1 and CDR2: SGHRS, YFSETQ. CDR3 in amino acids: CASSFGQTNTEAFF. CDR3 DNA: TGCGCCAGCAGCTTCGGCCAGACTAACACTGAAGCTTTCTTT.

The chain recombines TRBV5-1 with TRBJ2-1, with TRBD2 matching 9 bases. The CDR3 sequence is 16 residues long. Unmatched junction bases numbered 7, after V lost 0 bases and J lost 6 bases. Germline CDR1 is SGHRS and CDR2 is YFSETQ. The CDR3: CASSLAAGGPINEQFF. The DNA of the CDR3 is TGCGCCAGCAGCTTGGCCGCGGGGGGGCCGATCAATGAGCAGTTCTTC. The variable domain in full, completed from reference TRBV5-1 and TRBJ2-1, reads KAGVTQTPRYLIKTRGQQVTLSCSPISGHRSVSWYQQTPGQGLQFLFEYFSETQRNKGNFPGRFSGRQFSNSRSEMNVSTLELGDSALYLCASSLAAGGPINEQFFGPGTRLTVL.

This clone was counted once. The same CDR3 is also encoded by other DNA sequences in this sample. The genes are TRBV4-1 and TRBJ1-2, with 10 nucleotides matching TRBD1. J gave up 5 bases and V 1 base, and 1 base lay outside the gene matches. From germline, CDR1 is MGHRA and CDR2 YSYEKL. The CDR3 is 14 amino acids. Here the CDR3 DNA reads TGCGCCAGCAGCCAAGGACAGGGGGCTTATGGCTACACCTTC. This sequence encodes CASSQGQGAYGYTF.

The CDR3 DNA follows: TGTGCCAGCCGCCTCCGGGGTCTTCTCTACAATGAGCAGTTCTTC. It translates to CASRLRGLLYNEQFF. The rearrangement links TRBV27 to TRBJ2-1; D perhaps matches TRBD2 (5 bases). V was cut by 8 bases and J by 3 bases, with 17 bases left in between. From germline, CDR1 is MNHEY and CDR2 SMNVEV (reference sequence). CDR3 length: 15 residues.

This rearrangement joins TRBV27 to TRBJ1-6; no clear D gene. Trimming removed 8 bases at V and 7 bases at J, with 6 bases between. The CDR3 length is 11 residues. From germline, CDR1 is MNHEY and CDR2 SMNVEV (reference sequence). Written as DNA, the CDR3 is TGTGCCAGCCGGGGAAATTCACCCCTCCACTTT. Protein: CASRGNSPLHF.

This chain uses TRBV5-1 with TRBJ1-2; no firm D call. Germline-derived CDR1 and CDR2 are SGHRS and YFSETQ. The CDR3 is 14 residues long. Trimming cost V 1 base and J 4 bases, with 11 bases left between them. CDR3 loop: CASSLSPSLYGYTF. The CDR3 coding sequence is TGCGCCAGCAGCTTGTCTCCAAGCCTCTATGGCTACACCTTC.

This chain connects TRBV5-1 to TRBJ1-1, with D hard to call. Germline V gene data show CDR1 as SGHRS and CDR2 as YFSETQ. The V end lost 0 bases, the J end lost 5 bases, and 17 bases lay between the germline ends. CDR3 length: 16 residues. The CDR3 sequence: CASSLATASSWTEAFF. CDR3 DNA sequence: TGCGCCAGCAGCTTGGCCACAGCTTCTTCGTGGACTGAAGCTTTCTTT.

This clone has only a few counts. The V and J genes are TRBV7-2 and TRBJ1-5; D gene ambiguous. The germline gives CDR1 SGHTA, CDR2 FQGNSA. Trimming took off 5 bases at V and 6 bases at J, with 8 bases between the two ends. The CDR3 is 12 amino acids. The CDR3 nucleotides read TGTGCCAGCAGCCTCACGGGTCAGCCCCAGCATTTT. Translated: CASSLTGQPQHF.

The CDR3 DNA is TGCGCCAGCAGGGGACAGGGGGCCCATGGAAACACCATATATTTT. Translating it yields CASRGQGAHGNTIYF. The chain employs TRBV10-2 and TRBJ1-3, with TRBD1 identical over 12 bases. V lost 6 bases to trimming and J lost 3 bases; unmatched junction nucleotides: 3. The CDR3 covers 15 residues. Germline assignment: CDR1 WSHSY and CDR2 SAAADI.

The chain has TRBV2 and TRBJ1-2, with 8 positions matching TRBD1. The ends lost 2 bases at V and 2 bases at J; junction bases unmatched: 4. The CDR3 is made up of 15 amino acids. The germline CDR1 and CDR2 sequences are SNHLY and FYNNEI. In DNA, the CDR3 is TGTGCCAGCAGTGAACTGCGGGACAGGAACTATGGCTACACCTTC. This translates into CASSELRDRNYGYTF.

This clone was counted only a few times. The chain has TRBV9 and TRBJ1-4; D gene ambiguous. The germline V gene encodes CDR1 SGDLS and CDR2 YYNGEE. Trimming took 3 bases from V and 2 from J, leaving 8 bases between them. The CDR3 is 14 amino acids. The CDR3 DNA follows: TGTGCCAGCAGCGCCGGGATTACTAATGAAAAACTGTTTTTT. Its translation is CASSAGITNEKLFF.

The chain uses TRBV5-6 and TRBJ2-7, with D unresolved. The germline gives CDR1 SGHDT, CDR2 YYEEEE. V gave up 0 bases and J gave up 1 base, with 11 bases separating them. This CDR3 is built from 15 residues. CDR3 DNA sequence: TGTGCCAGCAGCTTGGCGTTGCCGCGTTCCTACGAGCAGTACTTC. It specifies CASSLALPRSYEQYF.

The V call is TRBV2, the J call TRBJ2-1, with D possibly being TRBD1 (5 bases). The CDR3 extends over 13 amino acids. Trimming pared 7 bases from V and 1 base from J, leaving 8 bases between. CDR1 and CDR2 (germline): SNHLY, FYNNEI. CDR3 in DNA: TGTGCCAGCAATAGGGGATCCTACAATGAGCAGTTCTTC. Residues: CASNRGSYNEQFF.

The chain couples TRBV7-9 to TRBJ2-3, with 12 bases aligning to TRBD2. The CDR3 is made up of 16 amino acids. Germline values: CDR1 SEHNR, CDR2 FQNEAQ (reference sequence). Trimming cost V 5 bases and J 5 bases; bases outside gene matches: 8. The CDR3 loop reads CASSLGLAGNLDTQYF. The CDR3 bases are TGTGCCAGCAGCCTTGGACTAGCGGGGAACTTAGATACGCAGTATTTT.